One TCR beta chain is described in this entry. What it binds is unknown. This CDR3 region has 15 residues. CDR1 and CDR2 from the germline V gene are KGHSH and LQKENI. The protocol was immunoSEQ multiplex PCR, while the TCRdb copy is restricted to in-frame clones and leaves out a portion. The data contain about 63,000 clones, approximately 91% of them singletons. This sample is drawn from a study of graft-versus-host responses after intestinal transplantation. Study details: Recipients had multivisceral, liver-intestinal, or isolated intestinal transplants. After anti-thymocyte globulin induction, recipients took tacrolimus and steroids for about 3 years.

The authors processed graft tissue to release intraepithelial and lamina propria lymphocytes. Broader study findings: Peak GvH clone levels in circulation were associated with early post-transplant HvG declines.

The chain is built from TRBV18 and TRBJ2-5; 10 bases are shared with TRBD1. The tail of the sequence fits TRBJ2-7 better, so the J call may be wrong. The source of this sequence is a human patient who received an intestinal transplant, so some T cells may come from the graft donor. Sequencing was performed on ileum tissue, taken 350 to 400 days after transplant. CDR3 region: CASSPQDRGRDEQYF. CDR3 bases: TGTGCCAGCTCACCGCAGGACAGGGGGAGAGACGAGCAGTACTTC.